Below are 29 T cell receptor beta chains sequenced from a single sample in a study of T-cell memory formation after mild COVID-19. Each CDR3 protein is one row after TCRdb ran MiXCR on the 5' RACE reads. The repertoire holds hundreds of thousands of distinct CDR3 sequences, 15% to 20% seen once, with just over 8% in the top ten. Sequencing input: PBMCs or a T cell subset sorted from them (not recorded which). The receptors originated from an adult woman who had mild COVID-19 (a few samples of this study predate the infection). Cell type and time point are not known.

This clonotype was found a few times. The rearrangement joins TRBV3-1 to TRBJ1-1; no definite D call. V was shortened by 0 bases and J by 1 base, with 6 bases between the two germline ends. The CDR3 extends over 14 amino acids. Germline assignment: CDR1 LGHDT and CDR2 YNNKEL (reference sequence). The DNA of the CDR3 is TGTGCCAGCAGCCAAGATCCGGAGAACACTGAAGCTTTCTTT. It yields the protein CASSQDPENTEAFF.

The chain has TRBV5-1 and TRBJ1-1; D is ambiguous. CDR1 SGHRS and CDR2 YFSETQ come from the germline V gene. With 4 bases removed from V and 0 bases from J, the gap between germline ends came to 16 bases. The CDR3 length is 16 residues. In DNA form, the CDR3 reads TGCGCCAGCAGCCTACCCCCGGTGACCTTGAACACTGAAGCTTTCTTT. Encoded protein: CASSLPPVTLNTEAFF.

The V and J genes are TRBV5-5 and TRBJ2-1; 8 bases are a match to TRBD1. CDR1 and CDR2 from the germline V gene are SGHKS and YYEKEE (reference sequence). This CDR3 is 15 amino acids long. The ends lost 2 bases at V and 5 bases at J; junction bases unmatched: 6. The CDR3 coding sequence is TGTGCCAGCAGCTTTCGGACAGGGATGGACAATGAGCAGTTCTTC. This sequence encodes CASSFRTGMDNEQFF.

There are a few counts of this clonotype. The J gene is TRBJ1-1, the V gene TRBV5-6; D is unresolved. The CDR3 is 12 amino acids. V gave up 3 bases and J gave up 11 bases, with 14 bases separating them. The germline CDR1 and CDR2 sequences are SGHDT and YYEEEE. The CDR3 nucleotides read TGTGCCAGCAGCTCCTACCCATCTGGGGCTTTCTTT. This encodes CASSSYPSGAFF.

The rearrangement links TRBV5-1 to TRBJ1-5; 10 bases map to TRBD1. J lost 3 bases, V lost 3 bases, and 3 bases had no gene match. The CDR3 has 15 amino acids. From germline, CDR1 is SGHRS and CDR2 YFSETQ. The CDR3 nucleotides are TGCGCCAGCAGCTGGGGACAGGGGAACAATCAGCCCCAGCATTTT. Residues: CASSWGQGNNQPQHF.

This rearrangement joins TRBV6-1 to TRBJ1-3; 9 bases map to TRBD1. The CDR3 runs 15 residues. Looked up from germline, CDR1 is MNHNS and CDR2 is SASEGT. Losses at the gene ends were 6 bases for V and 4 bases for J; bases not matched to a gene: 7. In DNA form, the CDR3 reads TGTGCCAGCAGCGCCACGGGGACAGGGGGAAACACCATATATTTT. This gives the protein CASSATGTGGNTIYF.

This clonotype was detected a few times. The chain combines TRBV27 with TRBJ2-3, with 11 bases fitting TRBD2. The CDR3 covers 17 residues. CDR1 MNHEY and CDR2 SMNVEV come from the germline V gene (reference sequence). The trim removed 6 bases at V and 3 bases at J, leaving 11 bases unmatched. The CDR3 DNA is TGTGCCAGCAGGGGGGTAACTAGCGGGAGTTTTACAGATACGCAGTATTTT. Its protein is CASRGVTSGSFTDTQYF.

This clonotype was seen a handful of times. The chain uses TRBV24-1 and TRBJ1-5; 11 bases are a match to TRBD1. CDR3 length: 16 residues. V shed 4 bases and J 5 bases; nucleotides not matched to a gene: 6. CDR1 and CDR2 from the germline V gene are KGHDR and SFDVKD. CDR3: CATSDRGTGGDQPQHF. The CDR3, as DNA: TGTGCCACCAGTGACCGCGGGACAGGGGGGGATCAGCCCCAGCATTTT.

V gene TRBV27 combines with J gene TRBJ1-1, with a possible D match to TRBD1 (6 bases). Trimming removed 2 bases at V and 3 bases at J, with 10 bases between. The CDR3 sequence is 14 residues long. Germline loops: CDR1 MNHEY, CDR2 SMNVEV (reference sequence). DNA for the CDR3: TGTGCCAGCAGTTTAACGGGGGCCCACACTGAAGCTTTCTTT. Protein product: CASSLTGAHTEAFF.

This chain joins TRBV5-1 and TRBJ1-1; D is unresolved. The V gene's germline CDR1 is SGHRS and CDR2 YFSETQ. The CDR3 has 17 residues. The V and J ends lost 4 bases and 1 base respectively, with 20 bases between them. DNA for the CDR3: TGCGCCAGCAGCCATTCCCTCGTATCGAAAAAGAACACTGAAGCTTTCTTT. As protein: CASSHSLVSKKNTEAFF.

Only a few counts were recorded for this clonotype. The chain recombines TRBV12-3 or TRBV12-4 with TRBJ2-7, with a tentative D call TRBD1 (6 bases). Trimming shortened V by 5 bases and J by 4 bases, and 12 bases separated the two germline ends. This CDR3 is 13 amino acids long. This chain's CDR3 is CASSGGWAYEQYF. CDR3 in DNA: TGTGCCAGCAGTGGGGGCTGGGCTTACGAGCAGTACTTC.

The genes are TRBV27 and TRBJ2-7, with D tentatively TRBD1 (5 bases). This CDR3 region has 15 residues. V lost 3 bases and J 0 bases, leaving 12 bases between the germline ends. The germline V gene has CDR1 MNHEY and CDR2 SMNVEV (reference sequence). The chain's CDR3 is CASSFLFQGSYEQYF. In DNA form, the CDR3 reads TGTGCCAGCAGTTTCCTCTTCCAGGGCTCCTACGAGCAGTACTTC.

This clonotype was seen a handful of times. The V gene is TRBV7-9, the J gene TRBJ1-1, with D possibly TRBD1 on 6 matching bases. The CDR3 runs 15 residues. Germline-derived CDR1 and CDR2 are SEHNR and FQNEAQ (reference sequence). Trimming took 2 bases from V and 0 from J, leaving 10 bases between them. CDR3 coding DNA: TGTGCCAGCAGCTTAAGGGGGTACCTGAACACTGAAGCTTTCTTT. As protein: CASSLRGYLNTEAFF.

This clonotype was seen a few times. The CDR3 sequence is CASSISGKAKNIQYF. The CDR3 coding sequence is TGTGCCAGCAGCATTAGCGGAAAAGCCAAAAACATTCAGTACTTC. The J gene is TRBJ2-4, the V gene TRBV12-3 or TRBV12-4; D is possibly TRBD2 (6 bases). This CDR3 spans 15 amino acids. The V gene lost 6 bases and the J gene lost 0 bases, with 12 bases spanning the gap.

This clonotype was detected a few times. The chain combines TRBV7-2 with TRBJ2-5; D possibly matches TRBD1 or TRBD2 (7 bases each). With 6 bases removed from V and 3 bases from J, the gap between germline ends came to 11 bases. The CDR3 is 13 residues long. Germline values: CDR1 SGHTA, CDR2 FQGNSA. As DNA, the CDR3 is TGTGCCAGCAGATCAGGGGGGGAAGAGACCCAGTACTTC. Amino acids: CASRSGGEETQYF.

In nucleotides, the CDR3 is TGCGCCAGCAGCTCAGCGCCTAGGGACAGGGGGCTCGAGCAGTACTTC. This codes for CASSSAPRDRGLEQYF. The V gene is TRBV5-1, the J gene TRBJ2-7; TRBD1 aligns across 12 bases. CDR1 and CDR2 from the germline V gene are SGHRS and YFSETQ. This CDR3 spans 16 amino acids. J gave up 6 bases and V 3 bases, and 10 bases lay outside the gene matches.

The chain uses TRBV9 and TRBJ1-1; D not certain. This CDR3 has 14 amino acids. V lost 5 bases and J lost 2, with 13 bases in between. CDR1 is SGDLS, CDR2 YYNGEE, per germline. The CDR3 DNA is TGTGCCAGCAGTCAGAATACAGTAAACACTGAAGCTTTCTTT. This translates into CASSQNTVNTEAFF. The variable domain in full, with the rest retrieved from reference TRBV9 and TRBJ1-1, is DSGVTQTPKHLITATGQRVTLRCSPRSGDLSVYWYQQSLDQGLQFLIQYYNGEERAKGNILERFSAQQFPDLHSELNLSSLELGDSALYFCASSQNTVNTEAFFGQGTRLTVV.

The chain employs TRBV2 and TRBJ1-1; D perhaps matches TRBD1 (5 bases). Germline CDR1 reads SNHLY; CDR2 reads FYNNEI. Trimming cost V 3 bases and J 0 bases, with 8 bases left between them. The CDR3 consists of 14 residues. The CDR3 region is CASSDGGMNTEAFF. The CDR3 nucleotides are TGTGCCAGCAGTGATGGGGGGATGAACACTGAAGCTTTCTTT.

V and J are TRBV5-1 and TRBJ2-2; D is perhaps TRBD2 (6 bases). The CDR3 contains 16 residues. V shed 4 bases and J shed 2 bases, with 15 bases lying between them. CDR1 SGHRS and CDR2 YFSETQ come from the germline V gene. In nucleotides, the CDR3 is TGCGCCAGCAGCGTGGGGGACTTGGCTAACACCGGGGAGCTGTTTTTT. Protein: CASSVGDLANTGELFF.

V usage is TRBV5-1 and J usage is TRBJ2-2; TRBD2 matches 8 bases. The CDR3 covers 15 residues. The ends lost 5 bases at V and 1 base at J; junction bases unmatched: 4. Looked up from germline, CDR1 is SGHRS and CDR2 is YFSETQ. The CDR3 bases are TGCGCCAGCAGTACACTAGCGGTGAACACCGGGGAGCTGTTTTTT. Translating it yields CASSTLAVNTGELFF.

This clonotype has more than one count but fewer than ten. V gene TRBV6-5 combines with J gene TRBJ2-7; 7 positions agree with TRBD2. V lost 2 bases to trimming and J lost 3 bases; unmatched junction nucleotides: 7. CDR3 length: 15 residues. Germline V lookup: CDR1 MNHEY, CDR2 SVGAGI. The CDR3 nucleotides are TGTGCCAGCAGTTACCGGGACTACGGGATCTACGAGCAGTACTTC. Amino acids: CASSYRDYGIYEQYF.

Only a few counts were recorded for this clonotype. The chain links TRBV3-1 to TRBJ2-7; D may be TRBD1 (6 bases). The CDR3 sequence is 18 residues long. Per germline, CDR1 LGHDT and CDR2 YNNKEL (reference sequence). Trimming removed 1 base from V and 1 base from J, with 20 bases in between. Here the CDR3 DNA reads TGTGCCAGCAGCCAAGCAGGGGCAAATAGAGGCGTATCCTACGAGCAGTACTTC. The encoded protein is CASSQAGANRGVSYEQYF.

This clonotype showed up just a few times. V usage is TRBV5-1 and J usage is TRBJ2-7; D possibly corresponds to TRBD2 (6 bases). The germline gives CDR1 SGHRS, CDR2 YFSETQ. V was cut by 4 bases and J by 5 bases, with 13 bases left in between. The CDR3 has 13 residues. The CDR3 coding sequence is TGCGCCAGCAGCCCGCGCGGGGTAGACGAGCAGTACTTC. Translated: CASSPRGVDEQYF.

The sample holds a few counts of this clonotype. The gene calls are TRBV27 and TRBJ2-7; perhaps TRBD2 as D (6 bases). With 6 bases removed from V and 5 bases from J, the gap between germline ends came to 11 bases. This CDR3 has 12 amino acids. Germline V lookup: CDR1 MNHEY, CDR2 SMNVEV (reference sequence). The CDR3 sequence is CASSFGGDEQYF. CDR3 sequence (DNA): TGTGCCAGCAGCTTCGGCGGGGACGAGCAGTACTTC.

The chain employs TRBV5-5 and TRBJ2-5; D possibly uses TRBD1 or TRBD2 (6 bases each). The V end was cut by 3 bases, the J end by 1 base, with 16 bases between. From germline, CDR1 is SGHKS and CDR2 YYEKEE (reference sequence). This CDR3 has 16 residues. The DNA of the CDR3 is TGTGCCAGCAGCTACGGGGGCCCCATTCCCCAAGAGACCCAGTACTTC. It codes for CASSYGGPIPQETQYF.

The V and J genes are TRBV6-2 or TRBV6-3 and TRBJ2-7; D gene ambiguous. The CDR3 covers 15 residues. V gave up 8 bases and J gave up 6 bases, with 23 bases separating them. Germline V gene data show CDR1 as MNHEY and CDR2 as SVGEGT. For the CDR3, the DNA is TGTGCCAGCTCCCCGGAGTCCTCTCTTGTCGGCGAGCAGTACTTC. This sequence encodes CASSPESSLVGEQYF.

Only a few counts were recorded for this clonotype. V gene TRBV9 combines with J gene TRBJ2-7, with D perhaps TRBD2 (5 bases). Trimming left V 0 bases short and J 2 bases short, with 9 bases between. The CDR3 runs 14 residues. The germline V gene encodes CDR1 SGDLS and CDR2 YYNGEE. The chain's CDR3 is CASSVAGIPYEQYF. CDR3 DNA sequence: TGTGCCAGCAGCGTAGCCGGGATCCCCTACGAGCAGTACTTC. Full variable domain (remainder filled in from reference TRBV9 and TRBJ2-7): DSGVTQTPKHLITATGQRVTLRCSPRSGDLSVYWYQQSLDQGLQFLIQYYNGEERAKGNILERFSAQQFPDLHSELNLSSLELGDSALYFCASSVAGIPYEQYFGPGTRLTVT.

This clonotype was observed a few times. The chain couples TRBV11-2 to TRBJ2-3; D is undetermined. The length of the CDR3 is 13 residues. V was clipped by 0 bases and J by 4 bases, with 5 bases between them. The germline V gene encodes CDR1 SGHAT and CDR2 FQNNGV. CDR3 protein: CASSLEHSDTQYF. CDR3 sequence (DNA): TGTGCCAGCAGCTTAGAACATTCAGATACGCAGTATTTT.

This clonotype came up a few times. The chain uses TRBV18 and TRBJ2-5; D unclear. V shed 2 bases and J shed 1 base, with 5 bases lying between them. Germline CDR1 and CDR2: KGHSH and LQKENI. There are 13 residues in the CDR3. CDR3 protein: CASSPITQETQYF. CDR3 coding DNA: TGTGCCAGCTCACCAATTACCCAAGAGACCCAGTACTTC.